This T cell receptor (beta chain) is drawn from a study of blood T cells in healthy people across ages. For this clonotype: Its specificity is unknown.

Study results and caveats: Relative to aged donors, long-lived donors carried more naive CD4+ cells and displayed higher diversity.

Alongside a J-beta primer mix, a sample-barcoded 5' primer served in a second PCR lasting about 6 to 11 cycles. Template switching added a 12-random-nucleotide identifier to every cDNA molecule. Each sample yielded at least 3 million CDR3-containing paired-end reads. TCRdb re-called the 5' RACE reads through MiXCR, storing one row per CDR3 protein. The repertoire includes 730,000 or so distinct CDR3 sequences, roughly 43% of them detected once, and 30% sits in the top ten. Each donor's blood draw was approximately 10 milliliters of peripheral blood. The sequence came from an older man in good health. The source material was blood.

In DNA form, the CDR3 reads TGTGCCACCGAGACAGGTGGGTCCTACGAGCAGTACTTC. It specifies CATETGGSYEQYF. V usage is TRBV6-2 or TRBV6-3 and J usage is TRBJ2-7; D may be TRBD1 (6 bases). The CDR3 is made up of 13 amino acids. Between the trimmed V and J ends, which lost 10 bases and 1 base, there was a span of 14 bases. Germline CDR1 is MNHEY and CDR2 is SVGEGT.